The next 20 T cell receptor beta chains were all read from a single sample in a study of control samples from healthy donors and cancer patients. Sequencing used immunoSEQ multiplex PCR; TCRdb keeps in-frame clones, though not all of them. The table has some 220,000 clones, roughly 94% seen once; the top ten hold about 1.6%. Sequenced input: blood. The origin of the receptors is a man aged 45-65 years in good health.

This rearrangement joins TRBV7-2 to TRBJ2-5; 7 nucleotides line up with TRBD1. The CDR3 consists of 11 residues. Per germline, CDR1 SGHTA and CDR2 FQGNSA. Trimming took 4 bases from V and 8 from J; bases not matched to a gene: 1. The CDR3 coding sequence is TGTGCCAGCAGCTCAGGGGGAACCCAGTACTTC. Residues: CASSSGGTQYF.

The chain is built from TRBV29-1 and TRBJ2-3; 11 bases map to TRBD1. V dropped 5 bases and J dropped 3; count of bases not matched to a gene: 1. Germline lookup yields CDR1 SQVTM and CDR2 ANQGSEA. This CDR3 has 13 residues. The CDR3: CSVWDRGTDTQYF. CDR3 sequence (DNA): TGCAGCGTTTGGGACAGGGGGACAGATACGCAGTATTTT.

In its sample, this clone was seen once. Other DNA sequences in this sample translate to the same CDR3. This chain uses TRBV18 with TRBJ1-1, with TRBD1 matching over 11 bases. The V gene end was trimmed by 3 bases and the J gene end by 10 bases; junction bases not matched to a gene: 4. CDR3 size: 13 residues. Germline V gene lookup returns CDR1 KGHSH and CDR2 LQKENI. CDR3 residues: CASSPPGQGVAFF. The DNA for the CDR3 is TGTGCCAGCTCACCCCCGGGACAGGGGGTAGCTTTCTTT.

The rearrangement joins TRBV7-9 to TRBJ2-7, with 10 bases identical to TRBD1. The germline V gene encodes CDR1 SEHNR and CDR2 FQNEAQ (reference sequence). CDR3 length equals 16 residues. The J segment lost 3 bases and the V segment lost 2 bases, leaving 7 bases of the junction unmatched. The CDR3 nucleotides read TGTGCCAGCAGCTTAACCGGGACAGGGGTCCTCTACGAGCAGTACTTC. This translates into CASSLTGTGVLYEQYF.

J is TRBJ1-3 and V is TRBV13; D is ambiguous. Looked up from germline, CDR1 is PRHDT and CDR2 is FYEKMQ (reference sequence). This CDR3 has 15 residues. V lost 5 bases and J lost 0, with 11 bases in between. The DNA for the CDR3 is TGTGCCAGCAGCGTAGATGGAGCCTCTGGAAACACCATATATTTT. This sequence encodes CASSVDGASGNTIYF.

This clone was found once. The CDR3 DNA is TGCGCCAGCAGCTTGGGGGGCGGGGGTCCAGTCAATGAGCAGTTCTTC. It encodes CASSLGGGGPVNEQFF. The V gene is TRBV5-1, the J gene TRBJ2-1; 7 bases match TRBD2. The CDR3 length is 16 residues. J gave up 6 bases and V 0 bases, and 9 bases lay outside the gene matches. CDR1 SGHRS and CDR2 YFSETQ come from the germline V gene.

The gene calls are TRBV19 and TRBJ2-1, with TRBD1 identical over 8 bases. CDR1 is LNHDA, CDR2 SQIVND, per germline (reference sequence). The V segment lost 9 bases and the J segment 1 base; nucleotides outside the gene matches: 8. The CDR3 is 15 amino acids. This CDR3 is CARRGTGLSYNEQFF. CDR3 DNA: TGTGCCAGACGTGGGACAGGCCTTTCCTACAATGAGCAGTTCTTC. Combining the CDR3 with reference TRBV19 and TRBJ2-1 gives the whole variable domain DGGITQSPKYLFRKEGQNVTLSCEQNLNHDAMYWYRQDPGQGLRLIYYSQIVNDFQKGDIAEGYSVSREKKESFPLTVTSAQKNPTAFYLCARRGTGLSYNEQFFGPGTRLTVL.

The V gene is TRBV5-4, the J gene TRBJ2-5, with D possibly TRBD2 on 6 matching bases. V was clipped by 4 bases and J by 0 bases, with 13 bases between them. Germline V gene sequence: CDR1 SGHNT, CDR2 YYREEE (reference sequence). The length of the CDR3 is 15 residues. The CDR3 protein is CASSQGGGNQETQYF. DNA for the CDR3: TGTGCCAGCAGCCAGGGAGGAGGGAACCAAGAGACCCAGTACTTC.

The genes are TRBV6-5 and TRBJ1-1; no reliable D call. This CDR3 has 13 residues. CDR1 MNHEY and CDR2 SVGAGI come from the germline V gene. The V end was cut by 2 bases, the J end by 3 bases, with 7 bases between. As DNA, the CDR3 is TGTGCCAGCAGTTACGAACAATACACTGAAGCTTTCTTT. Protein product: CASSYEQYTEAFF.

Here the CDR3 reads CASSLGRRLYNSPLHF. The CDR3, as DNA: TGTGCCAGCAGTTTGGGACGTAGATTGTATAATTCACCCCTCCACTTT. The rearrangement links TRBV27 to TRBJ1-6; tentative D call: TRBD1 (5 bases). Germline lookup yields CDR1 MNHEY and CDR2 SMNVEV (reference sequence). V lost 3 bases and J lost 4, with 13 bases in between. The CDR3 is 16 amino acids.

The J gene is TRBJ2-1, the V gene TRBV28; D is tentatively TRBD1 or TRBD2 (7 bases each). The CDR3 loop spans 14 amino acids. Between the trimmed V and J ends, which lost 6 bases and 8 bases, there was a span of 17 bases. The germline V gene encodes CDR1 MDHEN and CDR2 SYDVKM. The CDR3 loop is CASSPGGGIYEQFF. As DNA, the CDR3 is TGTGCCAGCAGCCCAGGGGGGGGTATCTATGAGCAGTTCTTC.

The chain uses TRBV5-4 and TRBJ2-1; 9 bases map to TRBD1. The germline V gene has CDR1 SGHNT and CDR2 YYREEE (reference sequence). Losses at the gene ends were 3 bases for V and 6 bases for J; bases not matched to a gene: 7. This CDR3 comprises 15 residues. The CDR3 spells CASSSGTGPRNEQFF. CDR3 nucleotide sequence: TGTGCCAGCAGCTCCGGGACAGGGCCCCGCAATGAGCAGTTCTTC.

The V gene is TRBV18, the J gene TRBJ2-7; a weak D match, TRBD1 (5 bases). The germline V gene has CDR1 KGHSH and CDR2 LQKENI. CDR3 size: 14 residues. V dropped 5 bases and J dropped 2 bases, with 13 bases sitting between them. Here the CDR3 DNA reads TGTGCCAGCTCATTGGCCAGGGCGACCTACGAGCAGTACGTC. Translating it yields CASSLARATYEQYV.

The CDR3 coding sequence is TGCGCCAGCAGCCAAGATTCGCTGGGAAGCTTCGGCTACACCTTC. Its protein is CASSQDSLGSFGYTF. V usage is TRBV4-3 and J usage is TRBJ1-2; D is uncertain. Germline assignment: CDR1 LGHNA and CDR2 YSLEER. The CDR3 spans 15 residues. The V gene lost 0 bases and the J gene lost 8 bases, with 16 bases spanning the gap.

The chain is built from TRBV5-1 and TRBJ2-2, with 10 bases lining up with TRBD1. The CDR3 runs to 15 residues. The V segment lost 4 bases and the J segment 8 bases; nucleotides outside the gene matches: 8. The germline V gene has CDR1 SGHRS and CDR2 YFSETQ. Written as DNA, the CDR3 is TGCGCCAGCAGCCAAAGGGACAGGGGAGCAGGGGAGCTGTTTTTT. It yields the protein CASSQRDRGAGELFF.

The chain recombines TRBV28 with TRBJ2-1, with D perhaps matching TRBD1 (5 bases). CDR3 size: 14 residues. V dropped 8 bases and J dropped 7 bases, with 18 bases sitting between them. The germline V gene encodes CDR1 MDHEN and CDR2 SYDVKM. CDR3 sequence (DNA): TGTGCCAGCCATCGACCAGGGAAAGTTAATGAGCAGTTCTTC. Amino acid sequence: CASHRPGKVNEQFF.

This clone occurred a few times. The V and J genes are TRBV7-2 and TRBJ2-1; 9 bases fit TRBD2. Germline CDR1 reads SGHTA; CDR2 reads FQGNSA. CDR3 length: 15 amino acids. Trimming took 1 base from V and 13 from J; bases not matched to a gene: 11. The CDR3 bases are TGTGCCAGCAGCTTAGGGGTTGGCGGGGGGGCCCCTCAGTTCTTC. The encoded protein is CASSLGVGGGAPQFF.

V is TRBV28 and J is TRBJ2-1; 9 nucleotides match TRBD2. CDR3 length equals 17 residues. Germline trimming cut 4 bases from V and 0 bases from J; bases unmatched to any gene: 7. CDR1 and CDR2 (germline): MDHEN, SYDVKM. CDR3 sequence: CASSSSGGSSSYNEQFF. For the CDR3, the DNA is TGTGCCAGCAGTTCCAGCGGGGGGTCAAGCTCCTACAATGAGCAGTTCTTC.

V and J are TRBV5-6 and TRBJ2-1; the match to TRBD2 covers 10 bases. The V gene's germline CDR1 is SGHDT and CDR2 YYEEEE. The CDR3 sequence is 16 residues long. The ends lost 9 bases at V and 6 bases at J; junction bases unmatched: 15. The CDR3 sequence: CATRASGGALSNEQFF. The CDR3 nucleotides read TGTGCCACCCGGGCCAGCGGGGGGGCCCTCTCCAATGAGCAGTTCTTC.

The rearrangement joins TRBV27 to TRBJ1-6, with D unresolved. V was trimmed by 6 bases and J by 0 bases, leaving 15 bases between them. CDR3 length: 17 amino acids. The germline gives CDR1 MNHEY, CDR2 SMNVEV (reference sequence). CDR3 sequence reads: CASRQVPASSYNSPLHF. In DNA, the CDR3 is TGTGCCAGCAGGCAGGTTCCAGCGAGCTCCTATAATTCACCCCTCCACTTT.